One and the same sample provided the 8 T cell receptor beta chains below, sequenced in a study of cytomegalovirus exposure and HLA in healthy donors (dated by TCRdb to the late 2010s). Library method: the immunoSEQ multiplex PCR assay. For the multiplex PCR, a mixture combining 60 forward primers for TCR Vbeta segments and 13 reverse primers for TCR Jbeta segments was used. TCRdb stores this immuneACCESS table with in-frame sequences only. Part of the clones is absent; in the studies checked, under half of the shortfall reflects unresolved V genes, and no reason is known for the rest. The sample table records 180,000 or so clones; nearly 80% of these occur just once. The ten largest clones add up to approximately 2.9% of the sample. Material for sequencing was PBMCs. All receptors come from a female donor in good health and CMV-seronegative.

J is TRBJ2-5 and V is TRBV5-6; D unresolved. In germline, CDR1 is SGHDT, CDR2 YYEEEE. Trimming took 5 bases from V and 2 from J, leaving 10 bases between them. This CDR3 has 13 amino acids. CDR3 sequence: CASSAVSQETQYF. The CDR3 DNA reads as TGTGCCAGCAGTGCGGTATCTCAAGAGACCCAGTACTTC.

The V call is TRBV30, the J call TRBJ2-1; 10 bases line up with TRBD2. V shed 3 bases, J shed 4 bases, and the junction held 0 bases outside the gene matches. Germline V gene sequence: CDR1 GTSNPN, CDR2 SVGIG (reference sequence). The CDR3 consists of 13 residues. Here the CDR3 reads CAWRLAGYNEQFF. As DNA, the CDR3 is TGTGCCTGGAGACTAGCGGGGTACAATGAGCAGTTCTTC. Full variable domain (missing parts from reference TRBV30 and TRBJ2-1): SQTIHQWPATLVQPVGSPLSLECTVEGTSNPNLYWYRQAAGRGLQLLFYSVGIGQISSEVPQNLSASRPQDRQFILSSKKLLLSDSGFYLCAWRLAGYNEQFFGPGTRLTVL.

The rearrangement uses TRBV4-1 and TRBJ1-4; D remains ambiguous. CDR3 length equals 15 residues. Trimming stripped 1 base from V and 8 bases from J, with 14 bases between. CDR1 MGHRA and CDR2 YSYEKL come from the germline V gene. The CDR3, as DNA: TGCGCCAGCAGCCAAGCCGTGGAGGTAGCGGAAAAACTGTTTTTT. Translation: CASSQAVEVAEKLFF.

V gene TRBV29-1 combines with J gene TRBJ2-3, with 7 bases fitting TRBD2. V was clipped by 4 bases and J by 4 bases; unmatched bases: 20. This CDR3 has 18 residues. CDR1 and CDR2 from the germline V gene are SQVTM and ANQGSEA. CDR3 residues: CSVGSMRIGGSFADTQYF. The CDR3 nucleotides are TGCAGCGTTGGAAGCATGAGGATCGGCGGGAGCTTTGCAGATACGCAGTATTTT.

The V and J genes are TRBV14 and TRBJ2-1; D is possibly TRBD1 (5 bases). The germline V gene has CDR1 SGHDN and CDR2 FVKESK. CDR3 length: 13 amino acids. The V and J ends lost 4 bases and 12 bases respectively, with 16 bases between them. CDR3 loop: CASSLGAAGMQFF. The CDR3 DNA is TGTGCCAGCAGCCTAGGAGCAGCAGGGATGCAGTTCTTC.

V gene TRBV29-1 combines with J gene TRBJ1-2; 12 positions match TRBD1. Trimming at V came to 4 bases and at J to 5 bases, leaving 8 bases not matched to a gene. The CDR3 is 15 amino acids. Germline V gene lookup returns CDR1 SQVTM and CDR2 ANQGSEA. The CDR3 DNA follows: TGCAGCGTTGGGGGGGGACAGGGGGCGCGATATGGCTACACCTTC. Translated: CSVGGGQGARYGYTF.

The J gene is TRBJ1-2, the V gene TRBV19; D gene uncertain. There are 16 residues in the CDR3. Germline assignment: CDR1 LNHDA and CDR2 SQIVND (reference sequence). The V end was cut by 4 bases, the J end by 4 bases, with 19 bases between. This CDR3 reads CASSRRTTSPAYGYTF. CDR3 coding DNA: TGTGCCAGTAGTAGGAGAACCACCTCCCCTGCCTATGGCTACACCTTC.

The genes are TRBV6-4 and TRBJ2-2, with TRBD1 matching 9 bases. V lost 5 bases, J lost 5 bases, and 6 bases stayed unmatched. CDR3 length equals 15 residues. Germline lookup yields CDR1 MRHNA and CDR2 SNTAGT. CDR3 in DNA: TGTGCCAGCAGTCCCGACAGGGGGGAAACCGGGGAGCTGTTTTTT. Residues: CASSPDRGETGELFF.